The 14 T cell receptor beta chains presented below share a single source sample, sequenced in a study of T cells in Graves' hyperthyroidism and ophthalmopathy. RNA transcripts served as the template for amplifying TCR beta CDR3 regions. RT-PCR in the first round (using the HTBI primer set) targeted the TCR CDR3. TCRdb re-analysed the multiplex PCR reads in MiXCR, keeping a single row per CDR3 protein. The table lists around 580,000 distinct CDR3 sequences, just over 45% of them singletons. The sequencing input was peripheral blood or thyroid tissue (not recorded which). The source of these receptors is a woman under 30 with Graves' hyperthyroidism.

The rearrangement joins TRBV9 to TRBJ1-4; 8 nucleotides align to TRBD1. This CDR3 region has 15 residues. The germline V gene encodes CDR1 SGDLS and CDR2 YYNGEE. Trimming cost V 3 bases and J 10 bases; bases outside gene matches: 11. The CDR3 here is CASSEGTGNSGKLFF. For the CDR3, the DNA is TGTGCCAGCAGCGAAGGGACAGGCAACTCTGGAAAACTGTTTTTT.

This clonotype was found many times. The junction departs from the called germline gene at one end, perhaps through a read error. J is TRBJ1-1 and V is TRBV5-1; 8 bases map to TRBD1. The CDR3 extends over 14 amino acids. Per germline, CDR1 SGHRS and CDR2 YFSETQ. The CDR3 DNA reads TGTGCCAGCAGCTGGACAGGGTTGAACACTGAAGCTTTCTTT. It translates to CASSWTGLNTEAFF.

This clonotype was found many times. The chain combines TRBV5-4 with TRBJ2-5; TRBD1 matches at 8 bases. V gave up 3 bases and J gave up 4 bases; unmatched junction bases: 11. In germline, CDR1 is SGHNT, CDR2 YYREEE (reference sequence). The CDR3 is made up of 16 amino acids. The CDR3 bases are TGTGCCAGCAGCTCCCGACCGACAGGGGAAGTAGAGACCCAGTACTTC. Amino acid sequence: CASSSRPTGEVETQYF.

This clonotype was seen ten or more times. This chain links TRBV7-3 with TRBJ2-2; the D gene is possibly TRBD1 (6 bases). This CDR3 region has 18 residues. With 5 bases removed from V and 5 bases from J, the gap between germline ends came to 24 bases. The germline gives CDR1 SGHTA, CDR2 FQGTGA. The CDR3 DNA is TGTGCCAGCAGCCCCGCCCGTAACAGGGTAATACGGACCGGGGAGCTGTTTTTT. The encoded protein is CASSPARNRVIRTGELFF.

This clonotype occurred a few times. This chain links TRBV27 with TRBJ1-2; 9 bases align to TRBD1. Germline V gene lookup returns CDR1 MNHEY and CDR2 SMNVEV (reference sequence). This CDR3 region has 13 residues. J lost 6 bases, V lost 9 bases, and 8 bases had no gene match. CDR3 sequence reads: CASGGRTGDGYTF. The CDR3 DNA reads as TGTGCCAGTGGGGGGCGGACAGGGGATGGCTACACCTTC.

This clonotype showed up many times. The V and J genes are TRBV5-6 and TRBJ1-2; the match to TRBD1 covers 7 bases. V lost 0 bases, J lost 8 bases, and 13 bases stayed unmatched. The CDR3 runs to 16 residues. Germline-derived CDR1 and CDR2 are SGHDT and YYEEEE. The CDR3 DNA reads as TGTGCCAGCAGCTTGGGTTGGACAGGAGTATCTGGAGGCTACACCTTC. Translated: CASSLGWTGVSGGYTF.

In its sample, this clonotype was seen many times. The V and J genes are TRBV7-8 and TRBJ1-1; D possibly corresponds to TRBD1 (6 bases). The germline V gene has CDR1 SGHVS and CDR2 FQNEAQ. Trimming took off 5 bases at V and 1 base at J, with 11 bases between the two ends. CDR3 length: 14 amino acids. As DNA, the CDR3 is TGTGCCAGCAGCCACGGGACATCGAACACTGAAGCTTTCTTT. Residues: CASSHGTSNTEAFF.

This clonotype was seen many times. The J gene is TRBJ2-2, the V gene TRBV15; D remains unclear. V dropped 0 bases and J dropped 11 bases, with 13 bases sitting between them. Looked up from germline, CDR1 is LNHNV and CDR2 is YYDKDF (reference sequence). The CDR3 has 14 amino acids. CDR3 nucleotides: TGTGCCACCAGCAGAGATTGGGCCCGGACCGAGCTGTTTTTT. Its translation is CATSRDWARTELFF.

This clonotype occurred many times. V and J are TRBV19 and TRBJ1-4; D unresolved. Trimming took 4 bases from V and 8 from J, leaving 14 bases between them. The CDR3 spans 14 residues. In germline, CDR1 is LNHDA, CDR2 SQIVND (reference sequence). CDR3 region: CASSTPRESEKLFF. The CDR3 region has the DNA TGTGCCAGTAGTACCCCTAGGGAGAGCGAAAAACTGTTTTTT.

This clonotype was seen ten or more times. The chain uses TRBV9 and TRBJ2-7; 7 bases map to TRBD2. This CDR3 has 13 amino acids. The ends lost 3 bases at V and 6 bases at J; junction bases unmatched: 6. Germline V lookup: CDR1 SGDLS, CDR2 YYNGEE. CDR3 in amino acids: CASSALRGGEQYF. Written as DNA, the CDR3 is TGTGCCAGCAGCGCACTGCGCGGGGGCGAGCAGTACTTC.

This clonotype was detected a few times. The gene calls are TRBV9 and TRBJ1-4; TRBD1 agrees at 9 bases. The CDR3 covers 19 residues. Germline values: CDR1 SGDLS, CDR2 YYNGEE. With 3 bases clipped from V and 8 bases from J, the junction kept 20 bases outside the gene matches. The CDR3 DNA sequence: TGTGCCAGCAGCGACCCGGGGGGACAGGGTAAGAGGGAGGACGAAAAACTGTTTTTT. It specifies CASSDPGGQGKREDEKLFF. The complete variable domain, with remaining parts taken from reference TRBV9 and TRBJ1-4, reads DSGVTQTPKHLITATGQRVTLRCSPRSGDLSVYWYQQSLDQGLQFLIQYYNGEERAKGNILERFSAQQFPDLHSELNLSSLELGDSALYFCASSDPGGQGKREDEKLFFGSGTQLSVL.

The chain uses TRBV24-1 and TRBJ2-7; TRBD1 matches 10 bases. The CDR3 runs to 19 residues. The V segment lost 4 bases and the J segment 3 bases; nucleotides outside the gene matches: 17. CDR1 and CDR2 (germline): KGHDR, SFDVKD. The CDR3 DNA is TGTGCCACCAGTGAGTACTCCGGGACAGGGGACTCCCCCCACTACGAGCAGTACTTC. It encodes CATSEYSGTGDSPHYEQYF.

As concerns this clonotype: Sequence at one end of the junction differs from germline and may be a read error. The J gene is TRBJ2-7, the V gene TRBV5-1, with TRBD2 identical over 8 bases. This CDR3 is built from 16 residues. Germline V CDR1 and CDR2: SGHRS, YFSETQ. The CDR3: CASSPREGDPSHEQYF. The CDR3 DNA is TGCGCCAGCAGCCCCCGGGAGGGGGATCCCTCCCACGAGCAGTACTTC.

This clonotype was recorded at least ten times. The chain links TRBV11-2 to TRBJ2-5; D tentatively fits TRBD1 or TRBD2 (5 bases each). V shed 5 bases and J shed 5 bases, with 9 bases lying between them. Germline values: CDR1 SGHAT, CDR2 FQNNGV. The CDR3 loop spans 12 amino acids. CDR3 nucleotides: TGTGCCAGCAGCGCCGGGACGGAGACCCAGTACTTC. Its translation: CASSAGTETQYF. The full variable domain, rest sourced from reference TRBV11-2 and TRBJ2-5, is EAGVAQSPRYKIIEKRQSVAFWCNPISGHATLYWYQQILGQGPKLLIQFQNNGVVDDSQLPKDRFSAERLKGVDSTLKIQPAKLEDSAVYLCASSAGTETQYFGPGTRLLVL.